Sequencing of this T cell receptor beta chain was carried out in a study of HIV-infected patients and healthy controls. The wider study: The CD4:CD8 ratio increased slightly in early therapy, but CD8 counts showed no consistent change.

Reverse transcription used approximately 500 ng RNA and constant-region primers for alpha and beta. Separate chain-specific third strand synthesis with multiplexing indices produced the alpha and beta libraries. TCRdb passed the 5' RACE reads through MiXCR, listing each CDR3 protein once. The sample records around 11,000 distinct CDR3 sequences, under 7% being singletons. Follow-up blood was drawn about 14 weeks, roughly three months, after antiretroviral therapy began. The repertoire came from unfractionated whole blood and reflected all unsorted peripheral T cells. Donors lacked febrile or AIDS-related illness, tumors, and hepatitis B or C coinfection. The CDR3 has 14 amino acids. Germline CDR1 is SQVTM and CDR2 is ANQGSEA. Trimming cost V 0 bases and J 5 bases, with 13 bases left between them. Study findings and constraints: Approximately three months of therapy was arguably too brief to observe immune reconstitution in treated samples.

Comment on this clonotype: Its antigen is unknown.

The material was blood, obtained during antiretroviral therapy. The source of this sequence is an adult with HIV infection. The donor label of this sample is uncertain. The rearrangement links TRBV29-1 to TRBJ2-5; a weak D match, TRBD2 (6 bases). CDR3 amino acids: CSVEDPGLPETQYF. CDR3 bases: TGCAGCGTTGAAGATCCTGGACTACCCGAGACCCAGTACTTC.